Here is one T cell receptor beta chain with its context. No cognate antigen has been identified for it. No much larger clone is present one base from it, and per-base qualities are unavailable. The CDR3 spans 13 residues, from the cysteine through the phenylalanine. The read is trimmed to its CDR3 DNA, 39 bases read in frame from base 1. Unmatched junction bases come to 3, with V trimmed by 3 bases and J by 4 bases. In the germline V gene (reference sequence), CDR1 corresponds to DFQATT and CDR2 to SNEGSKA. Peripheral blood CD8+ and CD4+ T cells from healthy donors, Susac syndrome patients and multiple sclerosis patients were profiled by high-throughput TCR beta sequencing. The multiple sclerosis controls were treatment-naive patients whose relapsing-remitting disease, either stable or active, fulfilled the revised McDonald criteria. Bulk CD8+ and CD4+ T cells were purified by magnetic negative isolation, whereas CD8+ TEMRA cells were enriched by FACS. Blood was drawn into EDTA tubes, processed within 24 hours, and PBMCs were isolated by density gradient centrifugation. PBMCs destined for TCR sequencing were cryopreserved in liquid nitrogen and later thawed in a 37 °C water bath. A purity of at least 90% was achieved for sorted or isolated CD4+, CD8+ and CD8+ TEMRA cells.

RNA was extracted using the RNeasy kit, and 0.5 to 1 microgram was reverse transcribed with random hexamers. TCR beta CDR3 regions were amplified with the immunoSEQ multiplex PCR assay covering 54 Vbeta and 13 Jbeta segments. Bias from PCR amplification was corrected by using a synthetic template baseline for primer optimization and for computational correction. In the source study's methods: Only productive sequences were kept, with reads annotated to V, D and J genes according to IMGT and analyzed in immunoSEQ Analyzer. Clonality was computed as one minus Shannon entropy normalized by log2 of the number of productive unique sequences. For each patient and control, public and private clones were evaluated among the 100 most prevalent clones. A clone was defined as Susac-specific if it was absent from the healthy and MS cohorts, from roughly 980 published viral clones and from other ImmuneACCESS disease sequences. The public sequencing data were trimmed at Q25 with fastp and processed into clonotypes with MiXCR by TCRdb, which kept only in-frame beta chains. For every CDR3 protein sequence, its rows merge into one entry that carries the most common genes and DNA. These V and J calls are TCRdb output, not the study's own analysis. In this sample the table shows some 65,000 distinct CDR3 sequences, just under 95% of which occur a single time. The ten biggest clones cover roughly 0.55% of the sample.

These data belong to a study of CD8 T cells in Susac syndrome (dated by TCRdb to between 2018 and 2020). Regarding the study in general: The study used repertoire sequencing to test whether antigen drove CD8+ T cell activation and differentiation in Susac syndrome. Clonality of the CD8+ T cell repertoire was compared between 11 to 12 healthy donors, approximately 14 Susac syndrome patients and under 16 multiple sclerosis patients. Study-level results and caveats: The study acknowledged that relatively few individuals were included in the TCR sequencing and HLA analysis.

This TCR derives from a human donor with multiple sclerosis. Here the chain combines TRBV20-1 and TRBJ1-1, with 9 bases in between that match TRBD1. The specimen was CD8+ T cells from PBMCs. The sequenced DNA: TGCAGTGCTAGTTGGGACAGGGCCACTGAAGCTTTCTTT. It encodes CSASWDRATEAFF.